The clone carrying this TCR beta chain was seen repeatedly, ten times or more. TCRdb itself ran the 5' RACE reads through MiXCR, one entry per CDR3 protein. The sample lists about 120,000 distinct CDR3 sequences, about 3.4% seen once, with 1% to 1.5% in the top ten. This specimen belongs to a study of neurological immune-mediated disorders. The CDR3 loop spans 13 amino acids. V trimming: 2 bases; J trimming: 6 bases; junction bases outside the gene matches: 3. The germline V gene encodes CDR1 DFQATT and CDR2 SNEGSKA (reference sequence). The specimen was PBMCs. This sequence joins TRBV20-1 and TRBJ1-1; 10 bases match TRBD1. The TCR sequence derives from a woman aged 25-40 years with multiple sclerosis. The CDR3 DNA reads as TGCAGTGCTAGAAGAGACAGGGGGCCTGAAGCTTTCTTT. This codes for CSARRDRGPEAFF.